These 27 T cell receptor beta chains originate from one sample sequenced in a study of T cell responses to AZD1222 COVID-19 vaccine. Profiled with immunoSEQ multiplex PCR; TCRdb holds only in-frame clones, not every one. This sample yields around 180,000 clones, of which 70% to 90% are seen a single time; roughly 0.49% belongs to the top ten. Sequences were derived from peripheral blood, sampled on day 0 of AZD1222 vaccination. The origin of the receptors is an adult in good health.

V and J are TRBV19 and TRBJ2-7; 12 bases are shared with TRBD2. In germline, CDR1 is LNHDA, CDR2 SQIVND (reference sequence). The CDR3 runs to 14 residues. The trim removed 3 bases at V and 7 bases at J, leaving 4 bases unmatched. The CDR3 spells CASSMGGLAGEQYF. CDR3 nucleotide sequence: TGTGCCAGTAGTATGGGCGGACTAGCGGGAGAGCAGTACTTC.

The chain is built from TRBV19 and TRBJ1-2, with D hard to call. This CDR3 has 14 amino acids. Trimming pared 7 bases from V and 4 bases from J, leaving 16 bases between. Looked up from germline, CDR1 is LNHDA and CDR2 is SQIVND (reference sequence). The CDR3 DNA reads as TGTGCCAGTACCCCGAGCCCCCAGTCCTATGGCTACACCTTC. It is translated as CASTPSPQSYGYTF.

This chain links TRBV6-5 with TRBJ2-7, with D perhaps given as TRBD1 or TRBD2 (6 bases each). The V gene lost 6 bases and the J gene lost 3 bases, with 9 bases spanning the gap. This CDR3 spans 12 amino acids. CDR1 MNHEY and CDR2 SVGAGI come from the germline V gene. The CDR3, as DNA: TGTGCCAGCAGGGGGGGCCGCTACGAGCAGTACTTC. This encodes CASRGGRYEQYF.

This chain connects TRBV19 to TRBJ1-5, with 8 bases that match TRBD1. V shed 6 bases, J shed 0 bases, and the junction held 1 base outside the gene matches. The germline V gene encodes CDR1 LNHDA and CDR2 SQIVND (reference sequence). The CDR3 is made up of 14 amino acids. The CDR3 DNA reads as TGTGCCAGTAGAGGACAGGGTAGCAATCAGCCCCAGCATTTT. Protein: CASRGQGSNQPQHF. Supplemented by reference TRBV19 and TRBJ1-5, the full variable domain reads DGGITQSPKYLFRKEGQNVTLSCEQNLNHDAMYWYRQDPGQGLRLIYYSQIVNDFQKGDIAEGYSVSREKKESFPLTVTSAQKNPTAFYLCASRGQGSNQPQHFGDGTRLSIL.

Points on this clone: Other DNA sequences in the sample encode the same CDR3. V and J are TRBV5-1 and TRBJ1-6, with 8 nucleotides matching TRBD1. This CDR3 region has 14 residues. Germline V gives CDR1 SGHRS, CDR2 YFSETQ. J lost 8 bases, V lost 1 base, and 2 bases had no gene match. DNA for the CDR3: TGCGCCAGCAGCTTGACAGGGGGAGATTCACCCCTCCACTTT. It is translated as CASSLTGGDSPLHF. Using reference TRBV5-1 and TRBJ1-6 for the parts outside the CDR3, the full variable domain is KAGVTQTPRYLIKTRGQQVTLSCSPISGHRSVSWYQQTPGQGLQFLFEYFSETQRNKGNFPGRFSGRQFSNSRSEMNVSTLELGDSALYLCASSLTGGDSPLHFGNGTRLTVT.

The genes are TRBV5-8 and TRBJ2-1; 9 bases fit TRBD1. The CDR3 loop spans 14 amino acids. J lost 7 bases, V lost 0 bases, and 2 bases had no gene match. Germline V gene data show CDR1 as SGHTS and CDR2 as YDEGEE. In DNA form, the CDR3 reads TGTGCCAGCAGCTTGGCGGGGACAGGGAATGAGCAGTTCTTC. The encoded protein is CASSLAGTGNEQFF.

This chain joins TRBV10-1 and TRBJ1-2; 9 nucleotides line up with TRBD1. The CDR3 extends over 15 amino acids. CDR1 is WNHNN and CDR2 is SYGVQD in the germline V gene (reference sequence). J lost 5 bases, V lost 9 bases, and 13 bases had no gene match. The CDR3 spells CARDDTGTGIYGYTF. In DNA, the CDR3 is TGCGCCAGGGACGATACCGGGACAGGGATTTATGGCTACACCTTC.

V usage is TRBV19 and J usage is TRBJ1-2; D uncertain. CDR1 is LNHDA, CDR2 SQIVND, per germline (reference sequence). The V end was cut by 0 bases, the J end by 2 bases, with 4 bases between. The CDR3 length is 13 residues. The CDR3: CASSIEGNYGYTF. The CDR3 bases are TGTGCCAGTAGTATAGAGGGGAACTATGGCTACACCTTC.

This clone was observed a handful of times. The chain joins TRBV2 to TRBJ2-1; unclear D gene. Germline CDR1 SNHLY, CDR2 FYNNEI. The V end was cut by 5 bases, the J end by 7 bases, with 9 bases between. The CDR3 is 12 amino acids. The CDR3 sequence: CASSPRENEQFF. In DNA form, the CDR3 reads TGTGCCAGCAGTCCTAGGGAAAATGAGCAGTTCTTC.

CDR3 sequence reads: CASSSPRGSETQYF. The DNA for the CDR3 is TGTGCCAGCAGCTCTCCCCGGGGGTCGGAGACCCAGTACTTC. The chain has TRBV7-8 and TRBJ2-5; tentatively, D is TRBD2 (6 bases). This CDR3 comprises 14 residues. V gave up 4 bases and J gave up 5 bases, with 14 bases separating them. Germline CDR1 SGHVS, CDR2 FQNEAQ.

The chain combines TRBV6-5 with TRBJ2-7; TRBD1 aligns across 7 bases. J was trimmed by 3 bases and V by 10 bases; bases with no gene match: 12. The CDR3 contains 14 residues. The germline CDR1 and CDR2 sequences are MNHEY and SVGAGI. CDR3 amino acids: CATMDGTAVYEQYF. The DNA of the CDR3 is TGTGCCACCATGGACGGGACAGCAGTCTACGAGCAGTACTTC.

This clone appeared a few times. This chain connects TRBV5-6 to TRBJ1-2; D possibly corresponds to TRBD1 (5 bases). This CDR3 has 13 amino acids. Per germline, CDR1 SGHDT and CDR2 YYEEEE. The germline V and J ends were trimmed by 0 bases and 8 bases, with 11 bases remaining between them. DNA of the CDR3: TGTGCCAGCAGCTTGGGCAGGGCGGGAGGCTACACCTTC. This gives the protein CASSLGRAGGYTF.

This clone appeared a single time. This chain connects TRBV25-1 to TRBJ2-2, with 8 bases matching TRBD1. The CDR3 consists of 16 residues. The germline CDR1 and CDR2 sequences are MGHDK and SYGVNS. V was pared by 4 bases and J by 4 bases, with 8 bases of the junction left unmatched. The CDR3, as DNA: TGTGCCAGCAGTGTTCGCCTCACAGGGGGCACCGGGGAGCTGTTTTTT. Translating it yields CASSVRLTGGTGELFF.

This chain connects TRBV3-1 (or the pseudogene TRBV3-2) to TRBJ2-3; 7 bases agree with TRBD1. The CDR3 spans 15 residues. The germline gives CDR1 LGHDT, CDR2 YNNKEL (reference sequence). Germline trimming cut 3 bases from V and 2 bases from J; bases unmatched to any gene: 5. CDR3 coding DNA: TGTGCCAGCAGCCAGCTAGGGGGCGACACAGATACGCAGTATTTT. It codes for CASSQLGGDTDTQYF.

The genes are TRBV5-1 and TRBJ2-7; D is possibly TRBD1 or TRBD2 (6 bases each). CDR3 length equals 14 residues. Trimming took 4 bases from V and 5 from J, leaving 16 bases between them. Germline loops: CDR1 SGHRS, CDR2 YFSETQ. This CDR3 is CASSMLGGSDEQYF. The DNA for the CDR3 is TGCGCCAGCAGCATGTTGGGGGGCTCGGACGAGCAGTACTTC.

The gene calls are TRBV9 and TRBJ2-1, with 7 positions matching TRBD2. Trimming at V came to 4 bases and at J to 0 bases, leaving 4 bases not matched to a gene. The CDR3 is 15 amino acids. The germline V gene has CDR1 SGDLS and CDR2 YYNGEE. The CDR3 reads CASSPGGSSYNEQFF. The CDR3 DNA reads as TGTGCCAGCAGCCCCGGCGGGAGCTCCTACAATGAGCAGTTCTTC.

The chain has TRBV28 and TRBJ1-1; D not resolved. Germline CDR1 MDHEN, CDR2 SYDVKM. This CDR3 has 12 residues. The ends were cut back, 2 bases at V and 10 bases at J, with 11 bases in the middle. For the CDR3, the DNA is TGTGCCAGCAGTTTAACTCACGGCAGAGCTTTCTTT. Translation: CASSLTHGRAFF.

The rearrangement joins TRBV5-1 to TRBJ2-2; unclear D gene. Trimming left V 0 bases short and J 7 bases short, with 4 bases between. Germline CDR1 and CDR2: SGHRS and YFSETQ. This CDR3 spans 12 amino acids. The CDR3 bases are TGCGCCAGCAGCTTGGCGGGCGGGGAGCTGTTTTTT. It is translated as CASSLAGGELFF.

The CDR3 DNA sequence: TGTGCCATCACCGCCGGGGGCGGCGGGGAGCTGTTTTTT. Translation gives CAITAGGGGELFF. The V gene is TRBV10-3, the J gene TRBJ2-2; either TRBD1 or TRBD2 may fit D (6 bases each). Between the trimmed V and J ends, which lost 7 bases and 7 bases, there was a span of 13 bases. The CDR3 contains 13 residues. Germline CDR1 ENHRY, CDR2 SYGVKD.

The chain recombines TRBV4-1 with TRBJ1-4, with D tentatively TRBD1 (5 bases). The CDR3 runs to 17 residues. V was shortened by 4 bases and J by 1 base, with 16 bases between the two germline ends. Germline values: CDR1 MGHRA, CDR2 YSYEKL. CDR3 in amino acids: CASSRYGAIVTNEKLFF. CDR3 bases: TGCGCCAGCAGCCGGTACGGGGCGATCGTAACTAATGAAAAACTGTTTTTT.

The count of this clone is one. Other DNA sequences in this specimen translate into the identical CDR3. The CDR3 bases are TGTGCCAGCAGCTCAGTGAACACTGAAGCTTTCTTT. Its translation is CASSSVNTEAFF. The genes are TRBV28 and TRBJ1-1; D is unclear. This CDR3 is 12 amino acids long. The germline V gene has CDR1 MDHEN and CDR2 SYDVKM. Deletions cut 6 bases from V and 0 bases from J, with 5 bases between. Full variable domain (missing parts from reference TRBV28 and TRBJ1-1): DVKVTQSSRYLVKRTGEKVFLECVQDMDHENMFWYRQDPGLGLRLIYFSYDVKMKEKGDIPEGYSVSREKKERFSLILESASTNQTSMYLCASSSVNTEAFFGQGTRLTVV.

V usage is TRBV7-3 and J usage is TRBJ2-1, with 10 bases lining up with TRBD1. There are 16 residues in the CDR3. Germline assignment: CDR1 SGHTA and CDR2 FQGTGA. The J segment lost 8 bases and the V segment lost 0 bases, leaving 7 bases of the junction unmatched. CDR3 region: CASSLTLGTGVHEQFF. The CDR3 DNA sequence: TGTGCCAGCAGCTTAACCTTGGGGACAGGGGTCCATGAGCAGTTCTTC.

V usage is TRBV10-3 and J usage is TRBJ2-5; 12 bases agree with TRBD2. In germline, CDR1 is ENHRY, CDR2 SYGVKD. Unmatched junction bases numbered 2, after V lost 4 bases and J lost 5 bases. The CDR3 totals 14 residues. CDR3 region: CAISGTSGDETQYF. The CDR3 nucleotides read TGTGCCATCAGTGGGACTAGCGGGGACGAGACCCAGTACTTC.

This chain links TRBV5-1 with TRBJ2-7, with D possibly matching TRBD2 (7 bases). Germline assignment: CDR1 SGHRS and CDR2 YFSETQ. Trimming left V 2 bases short and J 1 base short, with 16 bases between. CDR3 size: 16 residues. As DNA, the CDR3 is TGCGCCAGCAGCTTAAATGCGGGGGCAGGTTCCTACGAGCAGTACTTC. It is translated as CASSLNAGAGSYEQYF.

Worth noting for this clone: Other DNA sequences in the sample encode the same CDR3. V and J are TRBV28 and TRBJ1-5, with D possibly TRBD1 on 6 matching bases. V lost 3 bases and J 4 bases, leaving 10 bases between the germline ends. Germline V gives CDR1 MDHEN, CDR2 SYDVKM. CDR3 length equals 14 residues. The CDR3 loop is CASSLGGGNQPQHF. CDR3 nucleotide sequence: TGTGCCAGCAGTTTGGGAGGGGGGAATCAGCCCCAGCATTTT.

The chain combines TRBV28 with TRBJ2-7; D unclear. The germline V and J ends were trimmed by 7 bases and 7 bases, with 11 bases remaining between them. This CDR3 spans 11 amino acids. Germline V gene sequence: CDR1 MDHEN, CDR2 SYDVKM. The CDR3 here is CASTLLGEQYF. The CDR3 DNA reads as TGTGCCAGCACTCTCTTGGGGGAGCAGTACTTC.

The chain employs TRBV4-1 and TRBJ2-7; TRBD1 matches 8 bases. Unmatched junction bases numbered 5, after V lost 4 bases and J lost 0 bases. The germline V gene has CDR1 MGHRA and CDR2 YSYEKL. The CDR3 contains 15 residues. The CDR3 DNA reads as TGCGCCAGCAGCCCGGACAGGGACAGCTCCTACGAGCAGTACTTC. Protein: CASSPDRDSSYEQYF.